This entry describes one TCR beta chain. What it binds is unknown. These data originate in a study of cytomegalovirus exposure and HLA in healthy donors. The CDR3 is 14 residues long. From germline, CDR1 is MDHEN and CDR2 SYDVKM. 13 Jbeta primers and 60 Vbeta primers were used for the PCR. The repertoire was sequenced with immunoSEQ multiplex PCR; TCRdb's copy has only in-frame clones and lacks some. The sample has around 130,000 clones, 80% to 90% seen once. Regarding the study as a whole: Exclusion applied to some V segments, including TRBV6-2 and TRBV6-3, as they were indistinguishable. Presence/absence analysis assumed near-uniform sequencing depth across donors.

The rearrangement joins TRBV28 to TRBJ2-5, with 9 positions matching TRBD1. The J call could be wrong; TRBJ2-7 is a better fit for the DNA end. Sequenced material: PBMCs. The source of this sequence is a woman aged 18 to 35 in good health and CMV-seropositive. The DNA for the CDR3 is TGTGCCAGCGAAAACAGGGGGCGCGCGGACGAGCAGTACTTC. Amino acid sequence: CASENRGRADEQYF.